This T cell receptor (beta chain) was obtained from a study of yellow fever vaccine responses in identical twins. There are a few counts of this clonotype. The antigen remains undetermined. CDR1 LGHDT and CDR2 YNNKEL come from the germline V gene (reference sequence). CDR3 size: 12 residues. The V end lost 4 bases, the J end lost 7 bases, and 10 bases lay between the germline ends. In TCRdb, the RT-PCR reads were re-called with MiXCR into one record per CDR3 protein. The data contain fewer than 35,000 distinct CDR3 sequences, roughly 60% of them singletons. Study results and limitations: Twin vaccine T cell responses reportedly seemed partly convergent, partly personalized.

The material was T cells from blood (PBMCs), unsorted or a sorted subset (not recorded which), obtained before or after yellow fever vaccination (not recorded which). The genes are TRBV3-1 and TRBJ1-1; the D gene is possibly TRBD1 (5 bases). The TCR comes from a young woman who received the yellow fever vaccine. DNA for the CDR3: TGTGCCAGCAGCCCTAGAGACAGTGAAGCTTTCTTT. Encoded protein: CASSPRDSEAFF.